These T cell receptor beta chains were read from a single sample in a study of TIL therapy for anti-PD-1-resistant metastatic lung cancer. The table came from immunoSEQ multiplex PCR; TCRdb's copy has only in-frame clones and leaves some out. The sample includes about 60,000 clones, roughly 66% of them seen just once. This specimen was blood, taken at baseline. Receptors originate from a person aged 25 to 85 with non-small cell lung cancer. Each CDR3 is given with its conserved first and last residue. A D gene is named only where the DNA matches it firmly. Some rows mark clone size as missing; the rest say once, few, many or name a class of expanded clone.

-	TRBV5-4	TRBJ2-3	-	TGTGCCAGCAGCTCAACAGTGGGCACAGATACGCAGTATTTT	CASSSTVGTDTQYF
few	TRBV2	TRBJ2-2	-	TGTGCCAGCATCGGGACCGCATGGACCGGGGAGCTGTTTTTT	CASIGTAWTGELFF
-	TRBV7-9	TRBJ2-1	TRBD1	TGTGCCAGCAGCTTAGCGGGGGACAGCGTTATTGAGCAGTTCTTC	CASSLAGDSVIEQFF
-	TRBV7-3	TRBJ2-7	-	TGTGCCAGCAGCTCCCCAGGGGGGCGCGAGCAGTACTTC	CASSSPGGREQYF
-	TRBV2	TRBJ1-6	-	TGTGCCAGCAGTGTTATGCCCCCTCAGAGTTCACCCCTCCACTTT	CASSVMPPQSSPLHF
-	TRBV29-1	TRBJ2-5	-	TGCAGCGTCACTAGGGACTCCAGGGGGGAGACCCAGTACTTC	CSVTRDSRGETQYF
-	TRBV10-3	TRBJ1-2	TRBD1	TGTGCCATCAGTGGGACAGGGATCAGCTATGGCTACACCTTC	CAISGTGISYGYTF
few	TRBV7-7	TRBJ2-5	TRBD1	TGTGCTAGCAGCTTAGTACGGGACAGGGAAGCCGCCCAGTACTTC	CASSLVRDREAAQYF
once	TRBV6-1	TRBJ2-5	-	TGTGCCAGCAGTGAAGGCTGGGGCAAGAATCGCGAGACCCAGTACTTC	CASSEGWGKNRETQYF
-	TRBV18	TRBJ2-1	-	TGTGCCAGCTCACCTCCAGGGAACTATGAGCAGTTCTTC	CASSPPGNYEQFF
few	TRBV10-2	TRBJ1-6	TRBD1	TGCGCCAGCAGTGATTCAGGGGGATTTTATAATTCACCCCTCCACTTT	CASSDSGGFYNSPLHF
-	TRBV29-1	TRBJ2-5	-	TGCAGCGTTGAAGGACAACCTTGGGAGACCCAGTACTTC	CSVEGQPWETQYF
-	TRBV7-9	TRBJ1-2	TRBD1	TGTGCCAGCAGCTTTCATACCACAGGGGACTATGGCTACACCTTC	CASSFHTTGDYGYTF
-	TRBV29-1	TRBJ1-2	-	TGCAGCGTTGGGCAGGGGTCCTATGGCTACACCTTC	CSVGQGSYGYTF
-	TRBV5-1	TRBJ1-5	-	TGCGCCAGCAGCTTGGAGGGCGGGAGCAATCAGCCCCAGCATTTT	CASSLEGGSNQPQHF
once	TRBV5-1	TRBJ2-7	-	TGCGCCAGCAGCTTGATAAGGGGGAACGAGCAGTACTTC	CASSLIRGNEQYF
-	TRBV19	TRBJ2-3	TRBD2	TGTGCCAGTAGACTCGGGGGGAGAGATACGCAGTATTTT	CASRLGGRDTQYF
few	TRBV19	TRBJ2-3	-	TGTGCCAGTAGTATAAGGACAGATCGGGATACGCAGTATTTT	CASSIRTDRDTQYF
-	TRBV6-5	TRBJ2-7	-	TGTGCCAGCAGTTACCCCCACGAGAGAACCTACGAGCAGTACTTC	CASSYPHERTYEQYF
-	TRBV7-8	TRBJ2-4	-	TGTGCCAGCAGCTTATACAGGGCCCAAGGTGCGGTTCAGTACTTC	CASSLYRAQGAVQYF
few	TRBV27	TRBJ2-7	-	TGTGCCAGCAGTTTTCTTGGAGGGGAGCAGTACTTC	CASSFLGGEQYF
-	TRBV5-5	TRBJ2-7	TRBD2	TGTGCCAGCAGCTTGTTGAGACTAGCGGGGGGGACCTCCTACGAGCAGTACTTC	CASSLLRLAGGTSYEQYF
-	TRBV4-1	TRBJ1-4	-	TGCGCCAGCAGCCAAGGAGGTGATTTCGGACGCCAAAATGAAAAACTGTTTTTT	CASSQGGDFGRQNEKLFF
-	TRBV4-1	TRBJ1-3	-	TGCGCCAGCAGCCAAGGAAGTGTCTCTGGAAACACCATATATTTT	CASSQGSVSGNTIYF
-	TRBV19	TRBJ2-2	-	TGTGCCAGCTCAAGGGGGGGTCACACCGGGGAGCTGTTTTTT	CASSRGGHTGELFF
-	TRBV5-1	TRBJ1-2	-	TGCGCCAGCAGCTTGGCCTCACAGGCTATTTATGGCTACACCTTC	CASSLASQAIYGYTF
-	TRBV6-6	TRBJ2-5	-	TGTGCCAGCAGTTCATCCCAGGCGGGGCAAGAGACCCAGTACTTC	CASSSSQAGQETQYF
-	TRBV5-6	TRBJ1-1	-	TGTGCCAGCAGCTCAGGGCTCTCTTACACTGAAGCTTTCTTT	CASSSGLSYTEAFF
few	TRBV12-5	TRBJ1-5	-	TGTGCTAGTGCCGGAAATCGGGGCAATCAGCCCCAGCATTTT	CASAGNRGNQPQHF
-	TRBV5-1	TRBJ1-6	-	TGCGCCAGCAGCTTGGGTTCAGTAGGTTCACCCCTCCACTTT	CASSLGSVGSPLHF
-	TRBV7-9	TRBJ1-2	-	TGTGCCAGCAGCTTAAGCAGGGCCTATGGCTACACCTTC	CASSLSRAYGYTF
-	TRBV2	TRBJ1-6	-	TGTGCCAGCAGTGCGTTAGCGGACAGAACAAATTCACCCCTCCACTTT	CASSALADRTNSPLHF
-	TRBV5-1	TRBJ2-7	-	TGCGCCAGCAGCTTGGAAGGGAATTCCTACGAGCAGTACTTC	CASSLEGNSYEQYF
-	TRBV5-4	TRBJ2-5	-	TGTGCCAGCAGCTTTTACGGGGGGCCGAAAGAGACCCAGTACTTC	CASSFYGGPKETQYF
-	TRBV7-2	TRBJ2-1	-	TGTGCCAGCAGCGCCCACGGCAGGGTACATGAGCAGTTCTTC	CASSAHGRVHEQFF
-	TRBV13	TRBJ2-2	-	TGTGCCAGCAGCTTAGATGGCACCGGGGAGCTGTTTTTT	CASSLDGTGELFF
-	TRBV6-1	TRBJ1-5	-	TGTGCCAGCAGAGATATATGGGGGACTCAGCCCCAGCATTTT	CASRDIWGTQPQHF
few	TRBV7-3	TRBJ2-5	TRBD2	TGTGCCAGCAGCCCGGGACTAGCGGGAGAGACCCAGTACTTC	CASSPGLAGETQYF
-	TRBV7-2	TRBJ2-7	TRBD2	TGTGCCAGCAGCTTAGTCGGAGCGGGATTCTCCTACGAGCAGTACTTC	CASSLVGAGFSYEQYF
-	TRBV19	TRBJ1-5	TRBD1	TGTGCCAGTAGTGGGACAGGGGGCTTGGGCAATCAGCCCCAGCATTTT	CASSGTGGLGNQPQHF
few	TRBV5-1	TRBJ1-4	TRBD1	TGCGCCAGCAGCTCCAGGGGGGGAGGAGAAAAACTGTTTTTT	CASSSRGGGEKLFF